Ten or more counts support the clone carrying this TCR beta chain. Antigen specificity is unknown. These data originate in a study of neurological immune-mediated disorders. Synthesis of cDNA was carried out by template-switch 5'RACE. The reaction used 10-nucleotide random UMIs. Every sequencing run returned over 180 million TCR-beta sequences, which were derived from 15-18 subjects. A single record per CDR3 protein comes from TCRdb applying MiXCR to the 5' RACE reads. The table includes around 64,000 distinct CDR3 sequences, about 12% detected once. Trimming took off 7 bases at V and 5 bases at J, with 14 bases between the two ends. Germline loops: CDR1 SNHLY, CDR2 FYNNEI. This CDR3 spans 14 amino acids. Study-wide findings and caveats: The greatest TCR clonal expansion occurred in HTLV-1-associated myelopathy and the least in multiple sclerosis, which fell below healthy controls. Sharing of CDR3 amino acid sequences among expanded clones across subjects was absent, suggesting private repertoires in all groups.

The J gene is TRBJ2-2, the V gene TRBV2, with D perhaps being TRBD1 or TRBD2 (6 bases each). The clonotype comes from a woman in her sixties with HTLV-1-associated myelopathy (HAM/TSP). The sequenced sample consisted of PBMCs. CDR3: CASKGGVVTGELFF. The CDR3 DNA follows: TGTGCCAGCAAGGGGGGAGTCGTTACCGGGGAGCTGTTTTTT.